Listed here are 13 T cell receptor beta chains from one sample, sequenced in a study of T cell responses to AZD1222 COVID-19 vaccine. Clones were read by immunoSEQ multiplex PCR, and TCRdb kept only the in-frame ones, dropping some. The table lists 150,000 to 200,000 clones, just over 90% of them singletons. This specimen was peripheral blood, taken on day 0 of AZD1222 vaccination. Receptor source: an adult in good health.

The chain couples TRBV6-4 to TRBJ2-7; D gene ambiguous. The germline CDR1 and CDR2 sequences are MRHNA and SNTAGT. The CDR3 runs to 11 residues. V was pared by 8 bases and J by 6 bases, with 11 bases between. The CDR3 here is CASGRQLEQYF. The CDR3 bases are TGTGCCAGCGGCCGGCAGCTCGAGCAGTACTTC.

The chain employs TRBV10-3 and TRBJ2-1; TRBD2 matches 8 bases. This CDR3 comprises 13 residues. V gave up 6 bases and J gave up 5 bases; unmatched junction bases: 3. Germline-derived CDR1 and CDR2 are ENHRY and SYGVKD. CDR3 loop: CAISGRDDNEQFF. As DNA, the CDR3 is TGTGCCATCAGCGGGAGGGATGACAATGAGCAGTTCTTC.

This CDR3 is CASSEDASTGIREQFF. The CDR3 DNA reads as TGCGCCAGCAGTGAGGATGCCTCCACAGGGATCCGTGAGCAGTTCTTC. This sequence joins TRBV10-1 and TRBJ2-1, with D perhaps matching TRBD1 (6 bases). This CDR3 contains 16 residues. Trimming removed 2 bases at V and 9 bases at J, with 20 bases between. CDR1 WNHNN and CDR2 SYGVQD come from the germline V gene (reference sequence).

The chain recombines TRBV19 with TRBJ2-7; tentative D call: TRBD2 (5 bases). The V and J ends lost 1 base and 1 base respectively, with 14 bases between them. The CDR3 loop spans 16 amino acids. Per germline, CDR1 LNHDA and CDR2 SQIVND (reference sequence). CDR3 loop: CASSIGTLSGSYEQYF. The CDR3 DNA reads as TGTGCCAGTAGTATAGGGACTCTCTCGGGGTCCTACGAGCAGTACTTC.

This clone was detected only once. This sequence joins TRBV6-2 or TRBV6-3 and TRBJ2-6; D is possibly TRBD1 (6 bases). With 6 bases removed from V and 0 bases from J, the gap between germline ends came to 21 bases. Germline CDR1 and CDR2: MNHEY and SVGEGT. The CDR3 sequence is 19 residues long. The CDR3, as DNA: TGTGCCAGCAGCCAGTCGGGAACAGGGTACTTCTCTGGGGCCAACGTCCTGACTTTC. Translating gives CASSQSGTGYFSGANVLTF.

The V call is TRBV6-5, the J call TRBJ2-1, with 9 bases lining up with TRBD1. V was pared by 8 bases and J by 5 bases, with 10 bases of the junction left unmatched. CDR1 is MNHEY and CDR2 is SVGAGI in the germline V gene. The length of the CDR3 is 15 residues. The CDR3: CASGSRDRVHNEQFF. In DNA form, the CDR3 reads TGTGCCAGCGGCTCCCGGGACAGGGTCCACAATGAGCAGTTCTTC.

The chain joins TRBV2 to TRBJ1-5; tentative D call: TRBD1 (5 bases). Germline loops: CDR1 SNHLY, CDR2 FYNNEI. This CDR3 has 14 residues. V lost 4 bases to trimming and J lost 4 bases, with 11 bases between them. Here the CDR3 reads CASSGRRTNQPQHF. CDR3 sequence (DNA): TGTGCCAGCAGTGGAAGACGGACAAATCAGCCCCAGCATTTT. The full variable domain, its missing parts supplied by reference TRBV2 and TRBJ1-5, is EPEVTQTPSHQVTQMGQEVILRCVPISNHLYFYWYRQILGQKVEFLVSFYNNEISEKSEIFDDQFSVERPDGSNFTLKIRSTKLEDSAMYFCASSGRRTNQPQHFGDGTRLSIL.

The chain employs TRBV3-1 (or the pseudogene TRBV3-2) and TRBJ2-7; 8 bases are a match to TRBD2. Germline V CDR1 and CDR2: LGHDT, YNNKEL (reference sequence). The CDR3 extends over 15 amino acids. V lost 2 bases and J lost 7; bases outside the gene matches: 10. CDR3 protein: CASSQRSGTTVEQYF. The CDR3 region has the DNA TGTGCCAGCAGCCAACGTAGCGGGACTACGGTAGAGCAGTACTTC.

The gene calls are TRBV5-5 and TRBJ1-5; D is undetermined. This CDR3 has 15 residues. With 0 bases removed from V and 2 bases from J, the gap between germline ends came to 9 bases. Germline CDR1 is SGHKS and CDR2 is YYEKEE (reference sequence). This CDR3 is CASSLEGWGNQPQHF. The DNA of the CDR3 is TGTGCCAGCAGCTTGGAAGGGTGGGGCAATCAGCCCCAGCATTTT.

V is TRBV5-1 and J is TRBJ2-3, with 13 bases lining up with TRBD2. Germline CDR1 is SGHRS and CDR2 is YFSETQ. J lost 2 bases, V lost 4 bases, and 7 bases had no gene match. This CDR3 is 17 amino acids long. The chain's CDR3 is CASSPILAGGVTDTQYF. CDR3 in DNA: TGCGCCAGCAGCCCCATACTAGCGGGGGGGGTCACAGATACGCAGTATTTT.

The chain is built from TRBV5-1 and TRBJ2-3; perhaps TRBD1 as D (5 bases). CDR1 is SGHRS, CDR2 YFSETQ, per germline. Trimming stripped 4 bases from V and 3 bases from J, with 6 bases between. The CDR3 spans 12 residues. The CDR3 DNA sequence: TGCGCCAGCAGCCCAGGGACAGATACGCAGTATTTT. Its protein is CASSPGTDTQYF.

The gene calls are TRBV7-9 and TRBJ1-2; D is ambiguous. This CDR3 comprises 13 residues. CDR1 is SEHNR and CDR2 is FQNEAQ in the germline V gene (reference sequence). The ends were cut back, 8 bases at V and 1 base at J, with 11 bases in the middle. The CDR3 reads CASSQRDNYGYTF. CDR3 sequence (DNA): TGTGCCAGCTCTCAGCGGGATAACTATGGCTACACCTTC.

This clone was counted once. The chain carries TRBV7-2 and TRBJ1-6, with D possibly TRBD1 on 6 matching bases. Between the trimmed V and J ends, which lost 3 bases and 13 bases, there was a span of 22 bases. The CDR3 is made up of 16 amino acids. In germline, CDR1 is SGHTA, CDR2 FQGNSA. The CDR3: CASSFLEQGFPRPLHF. The CDR3 DNA reads TGTGCCAGCAGCTTCCTAGAACAGGGTTTTCCCAGGCCCCTCCACTTT. Variable domain in full (rest from reference TRBV7-2 and TRBJ1-6): GAGVSQSPSNKVTEKGKDVELRCDPISGHTALYWYRQSLGQGLEFLIYFQGNSAPDKSGLPSDRFSAERTGGSVSTLTIQRTQQEDSAVYLCASSFLEQGFPRPLHFGNGTRLTVT.